This TCR beta chain is from a study of CD8 T cells in Susac syndrome. On the study more broadly: Treatment status at blood draw for the Susac syndrome patients was therapy-naive, corticosteroids, or intravenous immunoglobulin alone.

When the RNA was reverse transcribed, random hexamers were used with an input of 0.5 to 1 ug. TCRdb processed the immunoSEQ multiplex PCR reads anew with MiXCR; each CDR3 protein has one entry. Of some 240,000 distinct CDR3 sequences listed, roughly 95% were seen once; the top ten hold 0.1%. Trimming shortened V by 7 bases and J by 0 bases, and 9 bases separated the two germline ends. CDR3 length: 13 residues. CDR1 and CDR2 (germline): MNHNY, SVGAGI (reference sequence). This chain connects TRBV6-6 to TRBJ1-1; D ambiguous. The clonotype comes from a human donor with Susac syndrome. Sequenced material: CD4+ T cells from PBMCs. The DNA for the CDR3 is TGTGCCAGCAATCGCGCCATGAACACTGAAGCTTTCTTT. Encoded protein: CASNRAMNTEAFF.